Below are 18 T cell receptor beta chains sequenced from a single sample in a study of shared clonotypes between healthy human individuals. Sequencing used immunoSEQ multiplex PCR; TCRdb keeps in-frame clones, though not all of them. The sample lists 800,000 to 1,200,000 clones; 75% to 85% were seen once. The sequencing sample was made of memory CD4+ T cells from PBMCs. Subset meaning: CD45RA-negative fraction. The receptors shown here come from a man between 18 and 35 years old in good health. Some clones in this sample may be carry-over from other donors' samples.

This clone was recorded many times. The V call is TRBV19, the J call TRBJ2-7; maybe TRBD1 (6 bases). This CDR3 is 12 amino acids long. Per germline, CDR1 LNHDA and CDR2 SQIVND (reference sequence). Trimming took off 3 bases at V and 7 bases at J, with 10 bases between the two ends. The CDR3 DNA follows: TGTGCCAGTAGTATGGGAACAGGGGAGCAGTACTTC. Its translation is CASSMGTGEQYF.

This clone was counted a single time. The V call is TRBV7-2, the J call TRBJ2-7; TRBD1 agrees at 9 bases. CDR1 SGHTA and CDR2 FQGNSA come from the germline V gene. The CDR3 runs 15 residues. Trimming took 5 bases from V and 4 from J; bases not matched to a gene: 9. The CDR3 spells CASSAKTGGFYEQYF. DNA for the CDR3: TGTGCCAGCAGCGCTAAGACAGGGGGATTTTACGAGCAGTACTTC.

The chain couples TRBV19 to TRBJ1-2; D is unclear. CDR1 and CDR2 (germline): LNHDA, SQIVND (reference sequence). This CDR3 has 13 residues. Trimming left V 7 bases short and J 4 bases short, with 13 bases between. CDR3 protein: CASMPDGFYGYTF. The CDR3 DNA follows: TGTGCCAGTATGCCGGACGGCTTCTATGGCTACACCTTC.

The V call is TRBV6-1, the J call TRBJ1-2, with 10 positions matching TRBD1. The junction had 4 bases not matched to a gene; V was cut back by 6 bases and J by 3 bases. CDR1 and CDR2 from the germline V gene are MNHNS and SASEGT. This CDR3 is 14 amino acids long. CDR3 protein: CASSTTGGHYGYTF. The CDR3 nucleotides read TGTGCCAGCAGCACGACAGGGGGCCACTATGGCTACACCTTC.

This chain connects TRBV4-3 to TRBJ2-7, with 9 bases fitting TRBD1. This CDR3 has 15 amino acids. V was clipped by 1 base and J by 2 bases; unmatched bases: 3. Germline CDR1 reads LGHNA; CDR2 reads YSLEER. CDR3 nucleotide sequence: TGCGCCAGCAGCCAAGGGGGACAGGGCCCCTACGAGCAGTACTTC. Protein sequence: CASSQGGQGPYEQYF.

CDR3 nucleotides: TGCGCCAGCAGCTTGGAATTAAGTGGGGTCGCCGGGGAGCTGTTTTTT. This translates into CASSLELSGVAGELFF. V and J are TRBV5-1 and TRBJ2-2, with D unresolved. The CDR3 contains 16 residues. Trimming took off 0 bases at V and 6 bases at J, with 15 bases between the two ends. CDR1 and CDR2 from the germline V gene are SGHRS and YFSETQ.

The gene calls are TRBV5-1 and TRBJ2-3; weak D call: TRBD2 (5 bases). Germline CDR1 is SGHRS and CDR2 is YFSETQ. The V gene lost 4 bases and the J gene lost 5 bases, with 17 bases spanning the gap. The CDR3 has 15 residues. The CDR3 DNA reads TGCGCCAGCAGCGGGAGCGGCGGGCATGGAGATACGCAGTATTTT. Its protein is CASSGSGGHGDTQYF.

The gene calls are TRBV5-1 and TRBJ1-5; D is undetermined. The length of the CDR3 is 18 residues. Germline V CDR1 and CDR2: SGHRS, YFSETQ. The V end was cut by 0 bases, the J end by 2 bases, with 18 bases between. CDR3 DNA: TGCGCCAGCAGCTTGGTTGTGGCCCACTCAAGGGGCAATCAGCCCCAGCATTTT. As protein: CASSLVVAHSRGNQPQHF.

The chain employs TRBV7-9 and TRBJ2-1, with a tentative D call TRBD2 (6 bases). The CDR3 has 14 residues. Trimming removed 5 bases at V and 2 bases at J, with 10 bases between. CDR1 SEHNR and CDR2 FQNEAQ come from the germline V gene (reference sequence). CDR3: CASSLGLPYNEQFF. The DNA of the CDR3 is TGTGCCAGCAGCCTGGGACTTCCCTACAATGAGCAGTTCTTC.

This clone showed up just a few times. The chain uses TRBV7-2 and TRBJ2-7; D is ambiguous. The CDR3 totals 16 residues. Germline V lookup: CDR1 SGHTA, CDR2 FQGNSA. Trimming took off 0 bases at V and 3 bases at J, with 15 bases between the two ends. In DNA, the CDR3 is TGTGCCAGCAGCTTAGCGCGGCTAATTGGTAACTACGAGCAGTACTTC. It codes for CASSLARLIGNYEQYF.

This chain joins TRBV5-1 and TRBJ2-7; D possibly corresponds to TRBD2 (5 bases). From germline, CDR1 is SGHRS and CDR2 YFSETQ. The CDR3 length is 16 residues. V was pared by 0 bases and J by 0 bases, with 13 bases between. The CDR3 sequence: CASSLEGGRSSYEQYF. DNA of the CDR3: TGCGCCAGCAGCTTGGAAGGCGGGCGGAGCTCCTACGAGCAGTACTTC.

DNA for the CDR3: TGTGCCAGCAGCGCAGGTGTAGGCCCCCAAGAGACCCAGTACTTC. Encoded protein: CASSAGVGPQETQYF. This chain connects TRBV9 to TRBJ2-5, with D hard to call. CDR1 SGDLS and CDR2 YYNGEE come from the germline V gene. Trimming removed 3 bases at V and 1 base at J, with 13 bases between. The CDR3 is 15 residues long.

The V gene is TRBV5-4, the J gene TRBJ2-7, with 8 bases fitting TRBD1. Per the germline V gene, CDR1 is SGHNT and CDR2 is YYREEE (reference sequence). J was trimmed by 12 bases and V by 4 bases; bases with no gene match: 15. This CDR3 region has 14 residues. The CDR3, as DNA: TGTGCCAGCAGCCGGGACAGGTCCTACACTTTTGCGTACTTC. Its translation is CASSRDRSYTFAYF.

The CDR3 loop is CAISAGHYPDTQYF. The DNA for the CDR3 is TGTGCCATCAGTGCGGGACACTACCCAGATACGCAGTATTTT. The V and J genes are TRBV10-3 and TRBJ2-3, with D perhaps TRBD1 (6 bases). Germline CDR1 is ENHRY and CDR2 is SYGVKD. V lost 4 bases and J 4 bases, leaving 12 bases between the germline ends. CDR3 size: 14 residues.

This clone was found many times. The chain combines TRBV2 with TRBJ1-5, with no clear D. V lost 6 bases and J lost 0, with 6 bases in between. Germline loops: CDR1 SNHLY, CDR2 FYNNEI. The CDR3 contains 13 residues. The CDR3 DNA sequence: TGTGCCAGCAGATTCAATAGCAATCAGCCCCAGCATTTT. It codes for CASRFNSNQPQHF.

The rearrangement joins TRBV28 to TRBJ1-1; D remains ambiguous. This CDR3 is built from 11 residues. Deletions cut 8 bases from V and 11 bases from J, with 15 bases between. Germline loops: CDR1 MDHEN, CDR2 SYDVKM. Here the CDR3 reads CASSAPMGAFF. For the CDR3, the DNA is TGTGCCAGCTCAGCCCCCATGGGGGCTTTCTTT.

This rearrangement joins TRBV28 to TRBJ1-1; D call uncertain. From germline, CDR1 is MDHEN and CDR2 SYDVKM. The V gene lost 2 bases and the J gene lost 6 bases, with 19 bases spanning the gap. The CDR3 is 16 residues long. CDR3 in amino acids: CASSLIGKMSSSEAFF. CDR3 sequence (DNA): TGTGCCAGCAGTTTAATCGGGAAGATGAGTTCCTCTGAAGCTTTCTTT.

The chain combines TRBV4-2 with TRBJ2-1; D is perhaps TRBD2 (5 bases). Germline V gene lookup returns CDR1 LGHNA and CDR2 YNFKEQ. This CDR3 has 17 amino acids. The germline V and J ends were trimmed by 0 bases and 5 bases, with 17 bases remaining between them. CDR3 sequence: CASSQEGRLAVNNEQFF. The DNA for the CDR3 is TGTGCCAGCAGCCAAGAAGGTCGGCTAGCCGTCAACAATGAGCAGTTCTTC.